This TCR beta chain was recorded in a study of blood T cell repertoires in COVID-19. Whole-study context: Material from acute and convalescent COVID-19 was sourced from the United States, Italy and Spain. Sample material is recorded as cDNA or gDNA derived from T cells, B-cell-depleted T cells, or PBMCs.

Authors' processing steps: Amplifying reference gene primers gave estimates of nucleated cell counts. TCRdb's copy holds only in-frame clones and misses some; the assay was immunoSEQ multiplex PCR. V and J calls and clone size follow that table, whereas D and trimming were derived from the DNA. The data contain about 270,000 clones, 81% of them singletons. V was pared by 5 bases and J by 1 base, with 4 bases of the junction left unmatched. The germline V gene encodes CDR1 MNHEY and CDR2 SVGAGI. The CDR3 length is 14 residues. With regard to this clone: This may be a read error: a much more frequent sequence differs by one nucleotide. In the same sample, other DNA sequences code for this CDR3.

This receptor was taken from a woman aged 60-70 years with active or convalescent COVID-19. This sequence joins TRBV6-5 and TRBJ1-1; 7 bases are shared with TRBD1. The specimen was peripheral blood. The CDR3 loop is CASSRQGRNTEAFF. CDR3 in DNA: TGTGCCAGCAGTAGACAGGGCAGGAACACTGAAGCTTTCTTT.